The clone carrying this T cell receptor beta chain showed up just a few times. Antigen unknown. Amplification yielded TCR beta CDR3 regions, with RNA transcripts as the source. First-round RT-PCR of the TCR CDR3 relied on the HTBI primer set. TCRdb redid the calling of the multiplex PCR reads with MiXCR, one entry per CDR3 protein. The sample shows about 560,000 distinct CDR3 sequences, under 60% of them seen only once. The CDR3 contains 13 residues. Germline assignment: CDR1 DFQATT and CDR2 SNEGSKA (reference sequence). V lost 6 bases and J lost 3, with 12 bases in between. The sample is drawn from a study of T cells in Graves' hyperthyroidism and ophthalmopathy. Hyperthyroidism in the patients, aged 18 to 65, was newly diagnosed and under 2 months in duration. Study-wide results and limits: Ophthalmopathy and stable hyperthyroidism were told apart by a 13 V-J model.

This chain connects TRBV20-1 to TRBJ1-5; D is unclear. The origin of this receptor is a woman under 30 with Graves' hyperthyroidism. Sequenced material: peripheral blood or thyroid tissue (not recorded which). The CDR3, as DNA: TGCAGTGCAACGCGGGATAACAATCAGCCCCAGCATTTT. This encodes CSATRDNNQPQHF.